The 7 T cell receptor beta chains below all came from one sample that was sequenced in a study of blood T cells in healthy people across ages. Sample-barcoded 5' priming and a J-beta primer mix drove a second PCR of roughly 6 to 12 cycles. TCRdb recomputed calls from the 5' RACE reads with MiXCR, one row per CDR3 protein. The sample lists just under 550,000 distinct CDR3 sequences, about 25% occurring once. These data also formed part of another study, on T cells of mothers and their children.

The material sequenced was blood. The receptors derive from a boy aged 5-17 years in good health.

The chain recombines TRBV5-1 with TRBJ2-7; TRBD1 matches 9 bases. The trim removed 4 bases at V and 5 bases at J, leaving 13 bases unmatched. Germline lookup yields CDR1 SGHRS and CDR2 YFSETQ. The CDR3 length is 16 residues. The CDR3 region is CASSKPDGTGWDEQYF. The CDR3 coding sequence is TGCGCCAGCAGCAAGCCGGACGGGACAGGGTGGGACGAGCAGTACTTC.

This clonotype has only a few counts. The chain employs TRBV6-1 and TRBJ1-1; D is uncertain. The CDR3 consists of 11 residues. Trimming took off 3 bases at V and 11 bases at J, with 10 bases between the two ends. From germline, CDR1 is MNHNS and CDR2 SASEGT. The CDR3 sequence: CASSEFPAAFF. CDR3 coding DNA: TGTGCCAGCAGTGAGTTTCCAGCGGCTTTCTTT.

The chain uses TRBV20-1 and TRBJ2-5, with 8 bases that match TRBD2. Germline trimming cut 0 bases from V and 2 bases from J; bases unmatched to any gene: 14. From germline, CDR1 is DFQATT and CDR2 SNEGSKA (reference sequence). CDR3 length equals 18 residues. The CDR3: CSARDQAAGAHQQETQYF. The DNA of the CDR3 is TGCAGTGCTAGAGACCAGGCAGCGGGGGCTCACCAACAAGAGACCCAGTACTTC.

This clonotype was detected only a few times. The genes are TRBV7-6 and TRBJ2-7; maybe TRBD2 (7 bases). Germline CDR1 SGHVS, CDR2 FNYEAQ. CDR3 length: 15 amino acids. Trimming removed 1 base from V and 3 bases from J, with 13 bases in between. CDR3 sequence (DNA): TGTGCCAGCAGCTTAGGGGGGGGCCCCGGCTACGAGCAGTACTTC. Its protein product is CASSLGGGPGYEQYF.

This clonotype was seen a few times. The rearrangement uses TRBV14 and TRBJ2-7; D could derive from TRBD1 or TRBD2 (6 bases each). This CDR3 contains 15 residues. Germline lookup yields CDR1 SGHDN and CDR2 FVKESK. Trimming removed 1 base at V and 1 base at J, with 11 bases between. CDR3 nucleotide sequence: TGTGCCAGCAGCCAAGGGGGGGCTAGATCCTACGAGCAGTACTTC. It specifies CASSQGGARSYEQYF.

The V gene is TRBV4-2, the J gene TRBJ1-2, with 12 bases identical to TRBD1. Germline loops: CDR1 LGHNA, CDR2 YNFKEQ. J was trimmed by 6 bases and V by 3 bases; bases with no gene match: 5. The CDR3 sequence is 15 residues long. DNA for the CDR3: TGTGCCAGCAGCCACCCGGGACAGGGGGCAGATGGCTACACCTTC. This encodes CASSHPGQGADGYTF.

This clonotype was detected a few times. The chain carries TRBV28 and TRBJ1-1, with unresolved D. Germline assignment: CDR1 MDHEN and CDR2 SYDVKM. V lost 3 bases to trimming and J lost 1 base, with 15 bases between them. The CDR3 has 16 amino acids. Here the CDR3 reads CASSLEGMAPNTEAFF. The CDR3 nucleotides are TGTGCCAGCAGTTTGGAGGGTATGGCCCCGAACACTGAAGCTTTCTTT.